A selection of T cell receptor beta chains follows, all from one sample in a study of blood T cell repertoires in COVID-19. Assay used: immunoSEQ multiplex PCR; TCRdb lists only in-frame clones, some missing. The sample has under 250,000 clones, 82% seen once; the top ten hold roughly 3.5%. Source material: PBMCs or T cells enriched from blood (not recorded which). The receptors come from a woman aged 60-75 years who had recovered from COVID-19. Each CDR3 is given with its conserved first and last residue. Clone size appears in some rows only: once, few, many, or a class for an expanded clone.

TRBJ1-1 . TRBV29-1 CSYQGPMNTEAFF
TRBJ1-5 . TRBV14 CASSQSGDQPQHF
TRBJ2-2 . TRBV19 CASSIGRNTGELFF
TRBJ2-7 . TRBV14 CASSPRQGFSYEQYF
TRBJ1-3 . TRBV5-1 CASSQGGGNTIYF
TRBJ1-1 . TRBV13 CASGYGNTEAFF
TRBJ1-2 . TRBV3-1/TRBV3-2 CASSQASGGYTF
TRBJ1-5 . TRBV5-6 CASSLFSGAQPQHF
TRBJ2-1 . TRBV24-1 CATSEGGSGNNEQFF
TRBJ2-7 . TRBV9 CASSVGTSGYEQYF
TRBJ2-1 . TRBV4-1 CASSQGRLAGNEQFF
TRBJ1-2 . TRBV4-1 CASSLSQGLTRDGYTF
TRBJ1-1 . TRBV10-2 CASLGRDLNTEAFF
TRBJ1-2 few TRBV25-1 CASSERTGKEANYGYTF
TRBJ1-1 once TRBV11-2 CASSSRDRGNTEAFF
TRBJ1-2 . TRBV4-1 CASSQPGQNFYGYTF
TRBJ1-6 . TRBV7-9 CASSSRGREGSPLHF
TRBJ2-5 . TRBV25-1 CASSESGTVGQETQYF
TRBJ1-6 . TRBV19 CASSPSLGPESPLHF
TRBJ2-7 . TRBV15 CATSRDLTRQYEQYF
TRBJ1-6 . TRBV10-3 CAISATGQAPDNSPLHF
TRBJ1-3 . TRBV7-9 CASSLGAGINTIYF
TRBJ1-1 . TRBV25-1 CASSGLRYEAFF
TRBJ1-3 . TRBV6-2/TRBV6-3 CASSYSSWSGGLSSGNTIYF
TRBJ2-7 . TRBV12-3/TRBV12-4 CASSFGGEQYF
TRBJ2-1 . TRBV2 CASSGPVSYNEQFF
TRBJ2-7 . TRBV7-2 CASSYHIRDRGDEQYF
TRBJ2-1 . TRBV7-2 CASSLVGLAGVYNEQFF
TRBJ1-4 . TRBV18 CASSRTSRVGQSDEKLFF
TRBJ2-1 . TRBV11-1 CASSFAGGISYNEQFF
TRBJ2-7 . TRBV4-2 CASSQDGSGTYEQYF
TRBJ2-6 . TRBV18 CASSQGYSGANVLTF
TRBJ2-7 . TRBV29-1 CSVGSQGGSYEQYF
TRBJ1-1 . TRBV7-9 CASSYPDRGTEAFF
TRBJ1-6 . TRBV7-2 CASRAVSYNSPLHF
TRBJ2-5 . TRBV15 CATSRDRGPQETQYF
TRBJ1-2 . TRBV5-1 CASSPGQGGGYTF
TRBJ2-5 . TRBV18 CASSPGQQETQYF
TRBJ1-1 . TRBV6-5 CASRPGHSEAFF
TRBJ2-7 . TRBV9 CASSVGGRGGSYEQYF
TRBJ2-1 few TRBV11-2 CASSLPRVANEQFF
TRBJ2-7 . TRBV18 CASSAGTGRYEQYF
TRBJ1-2 . TRBV29-1 CSVGQTNYGYTF
TRBJ1-6 . TRBV6-1 CASSEEYNSPLHF
TRBJ1-1 few TRBV6-2/TRBV6-3 CASSPLRRAGEAFF
TRBJ1-1 . TRBV5-1 CASSLARAARREAFF
TRBJ1-5 . TRBV19 CASSPTTGTYQPQHF
TRBJ2-3 . TRBV5-5 CASSLGARVADTQYF
TRBJ1-5 . TRBV10-3 CAISDGRAYQPQHF
TRBJ1-4 . TRBV6-5 CASSKTGEKLFF